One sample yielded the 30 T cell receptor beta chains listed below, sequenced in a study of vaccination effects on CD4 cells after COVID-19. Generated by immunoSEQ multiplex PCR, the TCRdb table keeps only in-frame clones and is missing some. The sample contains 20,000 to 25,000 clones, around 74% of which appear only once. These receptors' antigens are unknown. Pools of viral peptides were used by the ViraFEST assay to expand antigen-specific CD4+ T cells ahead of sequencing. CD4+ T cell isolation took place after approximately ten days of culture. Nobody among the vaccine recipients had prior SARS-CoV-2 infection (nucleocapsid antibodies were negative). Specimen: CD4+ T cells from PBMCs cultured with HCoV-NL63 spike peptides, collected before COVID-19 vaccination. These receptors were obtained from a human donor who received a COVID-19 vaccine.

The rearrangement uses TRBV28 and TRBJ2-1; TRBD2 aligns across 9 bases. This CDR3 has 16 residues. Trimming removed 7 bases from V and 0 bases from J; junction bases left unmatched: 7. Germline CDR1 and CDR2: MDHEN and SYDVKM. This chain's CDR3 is CASTRSGSLSYNEQFF. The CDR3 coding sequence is TGTGCCAGCACCCGTAGCGGGAGCCTCTCCTACAATGAGCAGTTCTTC.

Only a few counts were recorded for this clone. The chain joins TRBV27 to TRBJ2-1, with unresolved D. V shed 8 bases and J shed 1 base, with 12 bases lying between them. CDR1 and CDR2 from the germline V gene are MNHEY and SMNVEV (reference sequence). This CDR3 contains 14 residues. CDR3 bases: TGTGCCAGCGGGCCCTCCGGGTCCTACAATGAGCAGTTCTTC. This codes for CASGPSGSYNEQFF.

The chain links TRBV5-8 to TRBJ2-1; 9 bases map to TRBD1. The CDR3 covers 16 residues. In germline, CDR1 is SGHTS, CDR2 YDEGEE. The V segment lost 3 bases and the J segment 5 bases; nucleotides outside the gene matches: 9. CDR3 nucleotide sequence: TGTGCCAGCAGCTACCCATTCGGGACAGGGAACAATGAGCAGTTCTTC. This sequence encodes CASSYPFGTGNNEQFF.

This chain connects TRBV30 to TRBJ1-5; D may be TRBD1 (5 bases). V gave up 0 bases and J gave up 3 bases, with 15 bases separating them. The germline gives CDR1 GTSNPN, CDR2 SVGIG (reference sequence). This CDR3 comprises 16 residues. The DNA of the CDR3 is TGTGCCTGGAGTGTACGTGTAGCAGGGAACAATCAGCCCCAGCATTTT. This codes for CAWSVRVAGNNQPQHF.

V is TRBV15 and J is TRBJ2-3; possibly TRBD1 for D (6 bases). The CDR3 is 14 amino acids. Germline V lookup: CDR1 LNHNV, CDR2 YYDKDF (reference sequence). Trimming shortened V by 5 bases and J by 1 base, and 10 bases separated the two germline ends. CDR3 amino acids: CATSPQGRTDTQYF. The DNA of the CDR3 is TGTGCCACCAGCCCGCAGGGGCGCACAGATACGCAGTATTTT.

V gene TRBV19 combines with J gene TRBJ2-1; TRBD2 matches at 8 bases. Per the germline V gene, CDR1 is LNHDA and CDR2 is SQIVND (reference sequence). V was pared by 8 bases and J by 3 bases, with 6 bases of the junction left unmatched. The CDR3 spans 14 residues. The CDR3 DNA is TGTGCCAGTGGGGCGGGAGGAATCTACAATGAGCAGTTCTTC. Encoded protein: CASGAGGIYNEQFF.

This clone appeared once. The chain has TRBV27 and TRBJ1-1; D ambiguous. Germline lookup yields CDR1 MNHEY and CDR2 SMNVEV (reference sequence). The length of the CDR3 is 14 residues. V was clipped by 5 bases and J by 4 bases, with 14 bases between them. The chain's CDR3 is CASSPQFRGTEAFF. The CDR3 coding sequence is TGTGCCAGCAGTCCCCAGTTTCGGGGCACTGAAGCTTTCTTT.

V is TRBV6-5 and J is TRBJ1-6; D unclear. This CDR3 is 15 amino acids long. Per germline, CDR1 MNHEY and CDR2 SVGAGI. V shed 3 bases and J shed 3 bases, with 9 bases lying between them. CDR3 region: CASSYWTGYNSPLHF. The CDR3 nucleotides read TGTGCCAGCAGTTATTGGACCGGCTATAATTCACCCCTCCACTTT.

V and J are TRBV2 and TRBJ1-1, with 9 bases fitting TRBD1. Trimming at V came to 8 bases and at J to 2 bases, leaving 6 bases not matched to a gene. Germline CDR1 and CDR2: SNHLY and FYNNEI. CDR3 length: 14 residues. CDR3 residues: CASRRDRVNTEAFF. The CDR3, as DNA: TGTGCCAGCCGAAGGGACAGGGTCAACACTGAAGCTTTCTTT. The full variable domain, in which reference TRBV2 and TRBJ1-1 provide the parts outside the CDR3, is EPEVTQTPSHQVTQMGQEVILRCVPISNHLYFYWYRQILGQKVEFLVSFYNNEISEKSEIFDDQFSVERPDGSNFTLKIRSTKLEDSAMYFCASRRDRVNTEAFFGQGTRLTVV.

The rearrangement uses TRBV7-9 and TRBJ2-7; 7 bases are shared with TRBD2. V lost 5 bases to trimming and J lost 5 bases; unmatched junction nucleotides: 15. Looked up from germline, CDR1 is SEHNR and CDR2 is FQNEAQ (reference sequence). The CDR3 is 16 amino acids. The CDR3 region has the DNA TGTGCCAGCAGCCCCCCGGGGGGAGCGGGAACCCACGAGCAGTACTTC. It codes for CASSPPGGAGTHEQYF.

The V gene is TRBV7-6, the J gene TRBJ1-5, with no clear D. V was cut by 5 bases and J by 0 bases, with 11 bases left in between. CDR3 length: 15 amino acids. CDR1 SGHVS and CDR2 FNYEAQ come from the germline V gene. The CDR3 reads CASSRPLYSNQPQHF. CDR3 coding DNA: TGTGCCAGCAGCCGACCGCTTTATAGCAATCAGCCCCAGCATTTT.

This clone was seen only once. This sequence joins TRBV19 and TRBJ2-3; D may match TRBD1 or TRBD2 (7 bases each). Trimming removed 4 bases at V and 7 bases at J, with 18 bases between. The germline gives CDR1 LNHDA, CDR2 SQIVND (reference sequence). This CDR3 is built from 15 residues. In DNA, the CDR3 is TGTGCCAGTAGTACCCTCAGGGGGGGAGAGAATACGCAGTATTTT. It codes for CASSTLRGGENTQYF.

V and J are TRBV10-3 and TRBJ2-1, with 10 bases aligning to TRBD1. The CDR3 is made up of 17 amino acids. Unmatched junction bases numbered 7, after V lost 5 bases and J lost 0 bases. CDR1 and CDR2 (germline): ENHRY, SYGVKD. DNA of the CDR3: TGTGCCATCAGTCTAGGGACAGGGGCGAGCTCCTACAATGAGCAGTTCTTC. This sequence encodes CAISLGTGASSYNEQFF.

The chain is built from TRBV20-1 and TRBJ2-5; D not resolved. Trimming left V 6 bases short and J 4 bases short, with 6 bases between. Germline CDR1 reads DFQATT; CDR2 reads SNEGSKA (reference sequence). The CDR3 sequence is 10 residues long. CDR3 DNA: TGCAGTGCGACCACAGAGACCCAGTACTTC. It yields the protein CSATTETQYF.

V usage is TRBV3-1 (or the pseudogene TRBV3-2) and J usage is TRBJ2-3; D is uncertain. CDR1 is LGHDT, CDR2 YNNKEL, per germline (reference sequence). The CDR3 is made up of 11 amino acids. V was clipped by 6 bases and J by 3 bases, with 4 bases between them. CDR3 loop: CASRGTDTQYF. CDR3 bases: TGTGCCAGCAGGGGGACAGATACGCAGTATTTT.

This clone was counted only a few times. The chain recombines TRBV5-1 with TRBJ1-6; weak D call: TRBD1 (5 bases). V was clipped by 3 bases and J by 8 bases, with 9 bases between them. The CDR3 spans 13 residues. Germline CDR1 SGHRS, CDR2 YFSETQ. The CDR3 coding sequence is TGCGCCAGCAGCTCGGGGACTGATTCACCCCTCCACTTT. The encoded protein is CASSSGTDSPLHF.

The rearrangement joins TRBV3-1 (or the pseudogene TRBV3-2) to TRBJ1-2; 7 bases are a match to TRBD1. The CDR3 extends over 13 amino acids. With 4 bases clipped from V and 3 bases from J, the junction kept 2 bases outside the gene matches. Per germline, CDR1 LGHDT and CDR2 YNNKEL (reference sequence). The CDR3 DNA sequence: TGTGCCAGCAGCCCGGGACAGCACTATGGCTACACCTTC. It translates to CASSPGQHYGYTF.

In DNA form, the CDR3 reads TGCGCCAGCAGCTTAGGGACTGGACCCTACGAGCAGTACTTC. Translating gives CASSLGTGPYEQYF. This chain links TRBV5-1 with TRBJ2-7; weak D call: TRBD2 (6 bases). The CDR3 sequence is 14 residues long. The V gene lost 2 bases and the J gene lost 2 bases, with 11 bases spanning the gap. CDR1 is SGHRS and CDR2 is YFSETQ in the germline V gene.

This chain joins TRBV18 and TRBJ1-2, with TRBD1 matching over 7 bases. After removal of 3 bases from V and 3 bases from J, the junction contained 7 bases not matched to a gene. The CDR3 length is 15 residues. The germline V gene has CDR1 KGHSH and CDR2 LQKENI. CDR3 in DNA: TGTGCCAGCTCACCGGGCGGGGACAGTCACTATGGCTACACCTTC. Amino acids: CASSPGGDSHYGYTF.

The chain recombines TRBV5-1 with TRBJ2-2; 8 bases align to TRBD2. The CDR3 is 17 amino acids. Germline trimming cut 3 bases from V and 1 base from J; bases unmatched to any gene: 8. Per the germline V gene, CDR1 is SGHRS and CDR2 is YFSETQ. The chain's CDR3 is CASSSNGLAWNTGELFF. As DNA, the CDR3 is TGCGCCAGCAGCTCCAATGGACTAGCCTGGAACACCGGGGAGCTGTTTTTT.

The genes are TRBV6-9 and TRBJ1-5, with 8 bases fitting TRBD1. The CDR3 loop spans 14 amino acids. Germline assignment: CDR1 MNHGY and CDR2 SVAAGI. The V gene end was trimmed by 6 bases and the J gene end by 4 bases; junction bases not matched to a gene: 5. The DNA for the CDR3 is TGTGCCAGCAGGAGGACAGGGTTGAATCAGCCCCAGCATTTT. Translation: CASRRTGLNQPQHF.

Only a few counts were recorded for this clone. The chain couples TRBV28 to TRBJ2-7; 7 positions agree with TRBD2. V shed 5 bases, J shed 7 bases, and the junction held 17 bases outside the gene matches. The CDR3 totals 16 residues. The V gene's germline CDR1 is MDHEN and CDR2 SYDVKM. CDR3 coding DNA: TGTGCCAGCAGTCCGAACTCCTGGACTAGGTTGGTGGAGCAGTACTTC. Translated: CASSPNSWTRLVEQYF.

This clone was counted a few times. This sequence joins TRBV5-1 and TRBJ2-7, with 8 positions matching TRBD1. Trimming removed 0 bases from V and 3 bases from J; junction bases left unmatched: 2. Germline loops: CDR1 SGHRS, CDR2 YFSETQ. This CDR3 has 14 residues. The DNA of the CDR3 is TGCGCCAGCAGCTTGGTGACAGGGGTCTACGAGCAGTACTTC. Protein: CASSLVTGVYEQYF.

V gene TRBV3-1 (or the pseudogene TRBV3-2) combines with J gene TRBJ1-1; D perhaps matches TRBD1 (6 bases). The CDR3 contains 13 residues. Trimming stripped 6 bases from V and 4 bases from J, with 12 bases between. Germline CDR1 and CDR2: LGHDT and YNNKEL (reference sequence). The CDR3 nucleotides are TGTGCCAGCAGAAGGGACACAGCCACTGAAGCTTTCTTT. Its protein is CASRRDTATEAFF.

The CDR3 is CASRLDLYNSPLHF. The CDR3 DNA is TGTGCCAGCCGGTTGGATCTCTATAATTCACCCCTCCACTTT. The chain combines TRBV2 with TRBJ1-6; D is uncertain. V gave up 8 bases and J gave up 3 bases, with 11 bases separating them. The CDR3 length is 14 residues. Germline CDR1 is SNHLY and CDR2 is FYNNEI. Looking up the rest from reference TRBV2 and TRBJ1-6 gives the full variable domain: EPEVTQTPSHQVTQMGQEVILRCVPISNHLYFYWYRQILGQKVEFLVSFYNNEISEKSEIFDDQFSVERPDGSNFTLKIRSTKLEDSAMYFCASRLDLYNSPLHFGNGTRLTVT.

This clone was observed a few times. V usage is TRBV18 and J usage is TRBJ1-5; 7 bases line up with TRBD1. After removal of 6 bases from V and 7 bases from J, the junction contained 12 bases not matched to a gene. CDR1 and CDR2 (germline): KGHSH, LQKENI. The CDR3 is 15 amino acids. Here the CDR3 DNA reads TGTGCCAGCTCCACCACGCACAGGGGAGGGCAGCCCCAGCATTTT. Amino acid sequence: CASSTTHRGGQPQHF.

CDR3: CASSLGGGADTQYF. The DNA for the CDR3 is TGTGCCAGCAGCTTGGGGGGTGGTGCAGATACGCAGTATTTT. The V call is TRBV5-5, the J call TRBJ2-3; D uncertain. This CDR3 has 14 amino acids. Germline V CDR1 and CDR2: SGHKS, YYEKEE (reference sequence). V lost 0 bases, J lost 4 bases, and 9 bases lay in between.

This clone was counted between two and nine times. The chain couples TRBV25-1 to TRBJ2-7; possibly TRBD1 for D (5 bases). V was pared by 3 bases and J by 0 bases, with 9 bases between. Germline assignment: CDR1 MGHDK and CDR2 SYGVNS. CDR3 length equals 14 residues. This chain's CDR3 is CASSDDSLSYEQYF. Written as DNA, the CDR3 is TGTGCCAGCAGTGACGACAGCCTCTCCTACGAGCAGTACTTC.

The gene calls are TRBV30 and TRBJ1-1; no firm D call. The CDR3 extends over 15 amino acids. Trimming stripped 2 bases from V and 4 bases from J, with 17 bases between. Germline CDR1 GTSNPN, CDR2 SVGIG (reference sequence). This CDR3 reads CAWSTTGKWGTEAFF. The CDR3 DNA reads TGTGCCTGGAGTACGACTGGGAAATGGGGCACTGAAGCTTTCTTT. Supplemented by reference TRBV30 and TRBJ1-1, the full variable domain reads SQTIHQWPATLVQPVGSPLSLECTVEGTSNPNLYWYRQAAGRGLQLLFYSVGIGQISSEVPQNLSASRPQDRQFILSSKKLLLSDSGFYLCAWSTTGKWGTEAFFGQGTRLTVV.

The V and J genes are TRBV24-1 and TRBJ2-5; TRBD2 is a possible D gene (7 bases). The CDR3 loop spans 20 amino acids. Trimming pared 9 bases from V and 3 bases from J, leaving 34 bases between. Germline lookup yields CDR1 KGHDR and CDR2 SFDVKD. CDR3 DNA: TGTGCCACCGGGGGGGCAGTCGTTTGGGAGGGTCACCACGGCAAAGAGACCCAGTACTTC. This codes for CATGGAVVWEGHHGKETQYF.